A single sample is the source of the 10 T cell receptor beta chains below, sequenced in a study of vaccination effects on CD4 cells after COVID-19. The method was immunoSEQ multiplex PCR; TCRdb's version includes in-frame clones alone and lacks a portion of them. This sample has roughly 45,000 clones, with around 72% found just once. With the ViraFEST assay, the study expanded antigen-specific CD4+ T cells using viral peptide pools, then sequenced them. Cultured cells yielded isolated CD4+ T cells after approximately nine days. PCR confirmed that the person was infected with SARS-CoV-2 between March and December 2020. These receptors have no known antigen. The sample consisted of CD4+ T cells from PBMCs cultured with a peptide pool, taken before COVID-19 vaccination. The receptor source for this set is a human donor who had a prior SARS-CoV-2 infection.

The chain carries TRBV20-1 and TRBJ2-1; no clear D gene. Trimming shortened V by 5 bases and J by 4 bases, and 3 bases separated the two germline ends. CDR3 length: 10 residues. CDR1 and CDR2 (germline): DFQATT, SNEGSKA (reference sequence). The CDR3 nucleotides read TGCAGTGCTCTTTACAATGAGCAGTTCTTC. This translates into CSALYNEQFF.

This chain links TRBV7-8 with TRBJ2-7; tentatively, D is TRBD2 (5 bases). Germline V CDR1 and CDR2: SGHVS, FQNEAQ. The CDR3 length is 14 residues. The V and J ends lost 2 bases and 3 bases respectively, with 11 bases between them. The chain's CDR3 is CASSLSSGYYEQYF. CDR3 nucleotides: TGTGCCAGCAGCTTATCTTCGGGGTACTACGAGCAGTACTTC.

DNA of the CDR3: TGCGCCAGCAGCCAAGTACGCAGGTCTTCCCCCAATGAGCAGTTCTTC. Encoded protein: CASSQVRRSSPNEQFF. The chain combines TRBV4-3 with TRBJ2-1; D unclear. CDR3 size: 16 residues. The germline V gene has CDR1 LGHNA and CDR2 YSLEER. Trimming cost V 1 base and J 6 bases, with 16 bases left between them.

Only a few counts were recorded for this clone. The chain employs TRBV3-1 (or the pseudogene TRBV3-2) and TRBJ1-2; D not resolved. The germline V and J ends were trimmed by 1 base and 7 bases, with 13 bases remaining between them. The CDR3 loop spans 14 amino acids. Germline CDR1 is LGHDT and CDR2 is YNNKEL (reference sequence). In DNA, the CDR3 is TGTGCCAGCAGCCAAGGGACCCCAGAGGGTGGCTACACCTTC. Translation: CASSQGTPEGGYTF.

The gene calls are TRBV4-1 and TRBJ2-7, with 10 bases lining up with TRBD2. The germline V gene has CDR1 MGHRA and CDR2 YSYEKL. The CDR3 has 18 residues. With V trimmed by 0 bases and J by 3 bases, 11 bases remained unmatched. The CDR3 spells CASSQDRTSGRMFYEQYF. CDR3 DNA: TGCGCCAGCAGCCAAGATCGGACTAGCGGTAGAATGTTCTACGAGCAGTACTTC.

This chain joins TRBV28 and TRBJ1-1; 8 nucleotides match TRBD1. Per the germline V gene, CDR1 is MDHEN and CDR2 is SYDVKM. The ends lost 1 base at V and 8 bases at J; junction bases unmatched: 9. The CDR3 runs to 15 residues. This CDR3 is CASSLSQGAPSEAFF. The CDR3 DNA reads as TGTGCCAGCAGTTTATCTCAGGGGGCCCCCTCAGAAGCTTTCTTT.

This clone was seen just once. The chain has TRBV4-3 and TRBJ2-1; TRBD1 is a possible D gene (6 bases). The CDR3 covers 16 residues. The ends were cut back, 0 bases at V and 2 bases at J, with 11 bases in the middle. CDR1 is LGHNA and CDR2 is YSLEER in the germline V gene. In DNA form, the CDR3 reads TGCGCCAGCAGCCAAGAACCCCCAGGGGCCTACAATGAGCAGTTCTTC. It codes for CASSQEPPGAYNEQFF.

This clone was picked up a small number of times. V and J are TRBV5-1 and TRBJ2-7, with 7 bases lining up with TRBD2. The CDR3 is made up of 14 amino acids. Germline V gene lookup returns CDR1 SGHRS and CDR2 YFSETQ. The V gene end was trimmed by 3 bases and the J gene end by 2 bases; junction bases not matched to a gene: 5. The CDR3 reads CASSSLANPYEQYF. The CDR3 coding sequence is TGCGCCAGCAGCTCACTAGCGAACCCCTACGAGCAGTACTTC.

The rearrangement uses TRBV5-6 and TRBJ1-6, with 9 bases lining up with TRBD1. Germline trimming cut 0 bases from V and 4 bases from J; bases unmatched to any gene: 2. Germline loops: CDR1 SGHDT, CDR2 YYEEEE. CDR3 length: 16 residues. This chain's CDR3 is CASSLGGTGYNSPLHF. CDR3 sequence (DNA): TGTGCCAGCAGCTTGGGTGGGACAGGGTATAATTCACCCCTCCACTTT.

The chain combines TRBV28 with TRBJ1-1, with D possibly TRBD1 on 6 matching bases. V lost 7 bases, J lost 7 bases, and 22 bases lay in between. Germline-derived CDR1 and CDR2 are MDHEN and SYDVKM. This CDR3 is built from 15 residues. CDR3 amino acids: CASTDPSDSEIEAFF. CDR3 in DNA: TGTGCCAGCACCGACCCCTCGGACAGCGAGATTGAAGCTTTCTTT. The whole variable domain, filled in from reference TRBV28 and TRBJ1-1, reads DVKVTQSSRYLVKRTGEKVFLECVQDMDHENMFWYRQDPGLGLRLIYFSYDVKMKEKGDIPEGYSVSREKKERFSLILESASTNQTSMYLCASTDPSDSEIEAFFGQGTRLTVV.